Following are 10 T cell receptor beta chains from one sample sequenced in a study of T cell responses to AZD1222 COVID-19 vaccine. Generated by immunoSEQ multiplex PCR, the TCRdb table keeps only in-frame clones and is missing some. The table has about 120,000 clones, over 80% seen once. Sequenced here: peripheral blood, sampled on day 0 of AZD1222 vaccination. The receptors shown here come from an adult in good health.

The rearrangement joins TRBV11-3 to TRBJ2-3; TRBD2 matches at 9 bases. This CDR3 contains 19 residues. V shed 1 base, J shed 1 base, and the junction held 12 bases outside the gene matches. Germline-derived CDR1 and CDR2 are SGHNT and YENEEA. CDR3 loop: CASSLAPPYGGGGTDTQYF. DNA of the CDR3: TGTGCCAGCAGCTTAGCCCCCCCTTATGGCGGGGGGGGCACAGATACGCAGTATTTT.

The chain couples TRBV18 to TRBJ1-5, with 8 bases lining up with TRBD1. J lost 0 bases, V lost 6 bases, and 7 bases had no gene match. The CDR3 is 16 residues long. Germline V gene sequence: CDR1 KGHSH, CDR2 LQKENI. CDR3 DNA: TGTGCCAGCTCTCGGACAGGGTGGCTTAGCAATCAGCCCCAGCATTTT. This gives the protein CASSRTGWLSNQPQHF.

V gene TRBV29-1 combines with J gene TRBJ2-1; D gene uncertain. The germline V gene has CDR1 SQVTM and CDR2 ANQGSEA. The CDR3 is made up of 12 amino acids. With 6 bases removed from V and 7 bases from J, the gap between germline ends came to 13 bases. The chain's CDR3 is CSVPRGSNEQFF. CDR3 in DNA: TGCAGCGTCCCCCGAGGTAGTAATGAGCAGTTCTTC.

The sample holds one count of this clone. The CDR3 DNA is TGTGCCAGCAGTTACGGCACAGGTCATCCTAGTCCGGCCAAAAACATTCAGTACTTC. Its protein is CASSYGTGHPSPAKNIQYF. J is TRBJ2-4 and V is TRBV6-2 or TRBV6-3; weak D call: TRBD1 (5 bases). This CDR3 is built from 19 residues. The V gene lost 2 bases and the J gene lost 1 base, with 21 bases spanning the gap. Germline CDR1 MNHEY, CDR2 SVGEGT.

CDR3 bases: TGTGCCAGCAGCCCCGGACAGCGAACTAATGAAAAACTGTTTTTT. It specifies CASSPGQRTNEKLFF. V usage is TRBV27 and J usage is TRBJ1-4; D is perhaps TRBD1 (6 bases). Trimming cost V 6 bases and J 1 base, with 12 bases left between them. Germline CDR1 and CDR2: MNHEY and SMNVEV (reference sequence). CDR3 length: 15 residues.

The J gene is TRBJ2-3, the V gene TRBV3-1 (or the pseudogene TRBV3-2); no clear D gene. The CDR3 is 14 amino acids. With 2 bases removed from V and 3 bases from J, the gap between germline ends came to 9 bases. Looked up from germline, CDR1 is LGHDT and CDR2 is YNNKEL (reference sequence). The CDR3 here is CASSQTRTTDTQYF. The CDR3 coding sequence is TGTGCCAGCAGCCAAACCCGGACGACAGATACGCAGTATTTT.

The chain is built from TRBV5-1 and TRBJ2-3; D is perhaps TRBD2 (7 bases). Germline-derived CDR1 and CDR2 are SGHRS and YFSETQ. This CDR3 is built from 15 residues. The V and J ends lost 2 bases and 3 bases respectively, with 13 bases between them. The CDR3 is CASSFSGRGTDTQYF. In DNA, the CDR3 is TGCGCCAGCAGCTTCTCAGGGAGGGGGACAGATACGCAGTATTTT.

DNA of the CDR3: TGCGCCAGCAGCGAGGTAAGGGACGAGCAGTACTTC. Its protein product is CASSEVRDEQYF. The rearrangement links TRBV5-1 to TRBJ2-7; D is undetermined. Trimming cost V 4 bases and J 5 bases, with 10 bases left between them. This CDR3 contains 12 residues. CDR1 and CDR2 (germline): SGHRS, YFSETQ.

DNA of the CDR3: TGTGCCAGCAGTCAAGTCCCCACTGAAGCTTTCTTT. Translating gives CASSQVPTEAFF. This chain connects TRBV11-3 to TRBJ1-1; D uncertain. The CDR3 runs 12 residues. Between the trimmed V and J ends, which lost 6 bases and 4 bases, there was a span of 9 bases. The V gene's germline CDR1 is SGHNT and CDR2 YENEEA.

CDR3 DNA: TGTGCCAGCAGGTCGACAATTAGCAATCAGCCCCAGCATTTT. Its protein product is CASRSTISNQPQHF. This chain uses TRBV28 with TRBJ1-5, with no clear D. Germline CDR1 and CDR2: MDHEN and SYDVKM. V was pared by 6 bases and J by 0 bases, with 9 bases between. This CDR3 has 14 residues.